These 29 T cell receptor beta chains were all obtained from the same sample, sequenced in a study of cytomegalovirus exposure and HLA in healthy donors. PCR primers comprised 60 Vbeta and 13 Jbeta primers. Assay: immunoSEQ multiplex PCR; the TCRdb copy retains only in-frame clones and omits some. The sample records roughly 100,000 clones, nearly 15% being singletons. Sequencing was done on a sample of PBMCs. The receptors here all came from a female donor in good health and CMV-seronegative.

A remark on this clone: The sample contains more than one DNA sequence encoding this CDR3. V and J are TRBV2 and TRBJ1-6; TRBD1 is a possible D gene (5 bases). In germline, CDR1 is SNHLY, CDR2 FYNNEI. The V end was cut by 4 bases, the J end by 7 bases, with 11 bases between. The CDR3 covers 14 residues. The CDR3 DNA reads TGTGCCAGCAGTGGACAGCTCCAGAATTCACCCCTCCACTTT. This encodes CASSGQLQNSPLHF.

V is TRBV7-9 and J is TRBJ2-1; 7 positions match TRBD2. CDR3 length: 15 residues. The V gene end was trimmed by 6 bases and the J gene end by 9 bases; junction bases not matched to a gene: 14. Germline loops: CDR1 SEHNR, CDR2 FQNEAQ (reference sequence). CDR3 coding DNA: TGTGCCAGCAGGGCGACCGGGGGGTCTTATGGTGAGCAGTTCTTC. This sequence encodes CASRATGGSYGEQFF.

The V call is TRBV5-6, the J call TRBJ2-1; no firm D call. The germline V gene encodes CDR1 SGHDT and CDR2 YYEEEE. V lost 0 bases, J lost 5 bases, and 9 bases lay in between. The CDR3 sequence is 14 residues long. CDR3 in amino acids: CASSLGPLNNEQFF. The CDR3, as DNA: TGTGCCAGCAGCTTGGGGCCCCTCAACAATGAGCAGTTCTTC.

This clone was seen only a few times. V gene TRBV28 combines with J gene TRBJ2-7; D is perhaps TRBD2 (6 bases). Trimming cost V 6 bases and J 4 bases, with 16 bases left between them. Germline V gene sequence: CDR1 MDHEN, CDR2 SYDVKM. This CDR3 comprises 14 residues. CDR3 residues: CASRVRDLIYEQYF. Written as DNA, the CDR3 is TGTGCCAGCAGGGTGCGGGATCTGATATACGAGCAGTACTTC.

This clone was picked up a small number of times. CDR3 in amino acids: CASSAQGGGAYNEQFF. In DNA form, the CDR3 reads TGTGCCAGCAGCGCCCAGGGTGGCGGGGCCTACAATGAGCAGTTCTTC. This chain connects TRBV7-8 to TRBJ2-1; the D gene is possibly TRBD2 (6 bases). This CDR3 has 16 amino acids. V dropped 5 bases and J dropped 2 bases, with 16 bases sitting between them. The V gene's germline CDR1 is SGHVS and CDR2 FQNEAQ.

This clone appeared a few times. This chain connects TRBV6-8 to TRBJ1-6; 8 bases are a match to TRBD1. The CDR3 spans 13 residues. Trimming removed 11 bases from V and 9 bases from J; junction bases left unmatched: 9. The germline gives CDR1 MNHGY, CDR2 SAAAGT. CDR3 residues: CALPGGASSPLHF. CDR3 DNA: TGTGCCCTCCCAGGGGGCGCATCTTCACCCCTCCACTTT.

V usage is TRBV4-3 and J usage is TRBJ1-6; D remains unclear. In germline, CDR1 is LGHNA, CDR2 YSLEER. Trimming cost V 0 bases and J 0 bases, with 18 bases left between them. The CDR3 loop spans 20 amino acids. CDR3 bases: TGCGCCAGCAGCCAAGATCCCGGAGGCAGGTTAAGCTCCTATAATTCACCCCTCCACTTT. It is translated as CASSQDPGGRLSSYNSPLHF.

The sample holds a few counts of this clone. V gene TRBV29-1 combines with J gene TRBJ2-1, with 9 bases matching TRBD2. Germline assignment: CDR1 SQVTM and CDR2 ANQGSEA. V lost 6 bases to trimming and J lost 12 bases; unmatched junction nucleotides: 12. CDR3 size: 13 residues. CDR3 residues: CSVGSGGHLGQFF. CDR3 bases: TGCAGCGTGGGTAGCGGGGGACACCTTGGGCAGTTCTTC.

Comment on this clone: One end of the junction fails to match germline, which may point to a read error. The chain uses TRBV7-7 and TRBJ2-5; D might be TRBD2 (7 bases). In germline, CDR1 is SSHAT, CDR2 FNYEAQ (reference sequence). The CDR3 loop spans 15 amino acids. CDR3 DNA sequence: TGTGCTAGCAGCTTAGAGGGGGGGCTTGGAGAGACCCAGTACTTC. Translation: CASSLEGGLGETQYF.

The rearrangement links TRBV7-8 to TRBJ1-2; TRBD1 is a possible D gene (6 bases). V dropped 1 base and J dropped 6 bases, with 18 bases sitting between them. CDR1 and CDR2 from the germline V gene are SGHVS and FQNEAQ. The CDR3 consists of 16 residues. CDR3 DNA: TGTGCCAGCAGCTTAGACGGCAGGGGAGCTTCTAATGGCTACACCTTC. Residues: CASSLDGRGASNGYTF.

This clone was detected a few times. CDR3 residues: CASNSPGQGYGYTF. CDR3 DNA: TGTGCCAGCAACTCCCCGGGACAGGGCTATGGCTACACCTTC. V usage is TRBV5-4 and J usage is TRBJ1-2; 9 positions agree with TRBD1. With 6 bases clipped from V and 4 bases from J, the junction kept 7 bases outside the gene matches. The CDR3 consists of 14 residues. Germline CDR1 SGHNT, CDR2 YYREEE (reference sequence).

The table lists this clone with a few counts. This sequence joins TRBV6-5 and TRBJ1-3; D is uncertain. CDR3 length: 15 amino acids. CDR1 MNHEY and CDR2 SVGAGI come from the germline V gene. The germline V and J ends were trimmed by 0 bases and 0 bases, with 6 bases remaining between them. This chain's CDR3 is CASSYSYSSGNTIYF. CDR3 DNA sequence: TGTGCCAGCAGTTACTCCTATAGCTCTGGAAACACCATATATTTT.

J is TRBJ2-6 and V is TRBV27; D is perhaps TRBD1 (6 bases). The CDR3 is 16 residues long. The germline V gene encodes CDR1 MNHEY and CDR2 SMNVEV (reference sequence). Trimming stripped 7 bases from V and 4 bases from J, with 17 bases between. In nucleotides, the CDR3 is TGTGCCAGCAAGTGGACCAGGGGATCAGGGGCCAACGTCCTGACTTTC. It is translated as CASKWTRGSGANVLTF.

The rearrangement uses TRBV1 and TRBJ2-1; TRBD2 is taken as the D call from the table, unchecked against the DNA. TRBV1 is classified as a pseudogene. This CDR3 has 16 amino acids. The CDR3 DNA reads as TGCACCAGCAGCCAAGATTTAGCGGTTACCTACAATGAGCAGTTCTTC. Protein product: CTSSQDLAVTYNEQFF.

This clone has more than one count but fewer than ten. The V call is TRBV29-1, the J call TRBJ2-7; D remains ambiguous. CDR3 length: 12 amino acids. From germline, CDR1 is SQVTM and CDR2 ANQGSEA. V was shortened by 4 bases and J by 4 bases, with 11 bases between the two germline ends. CDR3: CSVVSQTYEQYF. The CDR3 region has the DNA TGCAGCGTTGTCTCCCAAACTTACGAGCAGTACTTC.

The chain links TRBV19 to TRBJ1-6; tentative D call: TRBD1 (5 bases). This CDR3 has 13 amino acids. The germline V gene encodes CDR1 LNHDA and CDR2 SQIVND (reference sequence). V was clipped by 7 bases and J by 7 bases, with 11 bases between them. CDR3 loop: CASKDRVNSPLHF. In nucleotides, the CDR3 is TGTGCCAGTAAAGACAGAGTCAATTCACCCCTCCACTTT.

V is TRBV11-2 and J is TRBJ2-7; the match to TRBD1 covers 9 bases. There are 15 residues in the CDR3. Germline assignment: CDR1 SGHAT and CDR2 FQNNGV. After removal of 1 base from V and 6 bases from J, the junction contained 7 bases not matched to a gene. The CDR3 DNA reads as TGTGCCAGCAGCTTAGGGGGGACAGGGACCTTCGAGCAGTACTTC. This gives the protein CASSLGGTGTFEQYF. Looking up the rest from reference TRBV11-2 and TRBJ2-7 gives the full variable domain: EAGVAQSPRYKIIEKRQSVAFWCNPISGHATLYWYQQILGQGPKLLIQFQNNGVVDDSQLPKDRFSAERLKGVDSTLKIQPAKLEDSAVYLCASSLGGTGTFEQYFGPGTRLTVT.

This clone showed up just a few times. The chain has TRBV27 and TRBJ2-7; 7 bases fit TRBD1. The junction had 10 bases not matched to a gene; V was cut back by 6 bases and J by 2 bases. The CDR3 is 15 amino acids. Germline CDR1 and CDR2: MNHEY and SMNVEV (reference sequence). CDR3 nucleotides: TGTGCCAGCAGAAGACGGGACAGTATAACCTACGAGCAGTACTTC. This sequence encodes CASRRRDSITYEQYF.

This chain uses TRBV9 with TRBJ1-1, with D unclear. Germline V CDR1 and CDR2: SGDLS, YYNGEE. This CDR3 is built from 15 residues. V was shortened by 0 bases and J by 0 bases, with 9 bases between the two germline ends. The CDR3 here is CASSVVEVLNTEAFF. In DNA form, the CDR3 reads TGTGCCAGCAGCGTAGTGGAGGTCTTGAACACTGAAGCTTTCTTT.

This clone came up a few times. V is TRBV6-6 and J is TRBJ2-7, with D maybe TRBD2 (6 bases). Germline lookup yields CDR1 MNHNY and CDR2 SVGAGI (reference sequence). This CDR3 region has 14 residues. V was clipped by 6 bases and J by 0 bases, with 12 bases between them. The CDR3 sequence is CASSTLASSYEQYF. The CDR3 bases are TGTGCCAGCAGCACGCTAGCGAGCTCCTACGAGCAGTACTTC.

This clone has just a few counts. The rearrangement links TRBV7-2 to TRBJ2-7; D not certain. V was clipped by 1 base and J by 1 base, with 11 bases between them. Germline values: CDR1 SGHTA, CDR2 FQGNSA. This CDR3 is built from 15 residues. CDR3 sequence: CASSLVPHRSYEQYF. CDR3 sequence (DNA): TGTGCCAGCAGCTTAGTACCCCATCGGTCCTACGAGCAGTACTTC.

The chain employs TRBV6-1 and TRBJ1-4, with 10 bases lining up with TRBD1. CDR1 and CDR2 (germline): MNHNS, SASEGT. J was trimmed by 2 bases and V by 7 bases; bases with no gene match: 1. This CDR3 spans 14 amino acids. CDR3 region: CASMTGGTNEKLFF. The CDR3 nucleotides are TGTGCCAGCATGACAGGGGGCACTAATGAAAAACTGTTTTTT.

This clone was seen more than once but under ten times. The chain links TRBV29-1 to TRBJ1-1; tentatively, D is TRBD1 (6 bases). V lost 0 bases, J lost 3 bases, and 14 bases lay in between. CDR3 length: 15 residues. Germline assignment: CDR1 SQVTM and CDR2 ANQGSEA. The CDR3 protein is CSVEDSAGADTEAFF. The CDR3 bases are TGCAGCGTTGAAGATTCGGCAGGGGCGGACACTGAAGCTTTCTTT.

Details on this clone: This same CDR3 is encoded by further DNA sequences in the sample. The chain joins TRBV5-1 to TRBJ1-2; weak D call: TRBD1 (6 bases). CDR3 length: 12 residues. CDR1 and CDR2 (germline): SGHRS, YFSETQ. Trimming pared 5 bases from V and 8 bases from J, leaving 13 bases between. The chain's CDR3 is CASSAQGSGYTF. The CDR3 coding sequence is TGCGCCAGCAGTGCCCAGGGGTCCGGCTACACCTTC.

CDR3 nucleotides: TGTGCCAGTAGTCCAATCTTAGGACAGGTCGGCGAGCAGTACTTC. Protein: CASSPILGQVGEQYF. The V gene is TRBV19, the J gene TRBJ2-5; TRBD1 aligns across 7 bases. Near its end, the DNA agrees better with TRBJ2-7, so the J call may be wrong. This CDR3 has 15 residues. Germline assignment: CDR1 LNHDA and CDR2 SQIVND (reference sequence).

The rearrangement joins TRBV18 to TRBJ2-7; possibly TRBD1 for D (6 bases). V was shortened by 4 bases and J by 0 bases, with 10 bases between the two germline ends. Per the germline V gene, CDR1 is KGHSH and CDR2 is LQKENI. The CDR3 runs 14 residues. CDR3 in DNA: TGTGCCAGCTCACAAGACAGGTCCTCCTACGAGCAGTACTTC. This gives the protein CASSQDRSSYEQYF.

This clone was detected only a few times. The chain recombines TRBV5-8 with TRBJ2-3; D is unclear. The CDR3 is made up of 13 amino acids. Trimming left V 3 bases short and J 2 bases short, with 7 bases between. The germline gives CDR1 SGHTS, CDR2 YDEGEE. DNA for the CDR3: TGTGCCAGCAGCTCCGACAACACAGATACGCAGTATTTT. Translated, it gives CASSSDNTDTQYF.

The J gene is TRBJ2-7, the V gene TRBV21-1; the table's TRBD2 call for D was not verified on the DNA. TRBV21-1 is a listed pseudogene. The CDR3 totals 16 residues. The CDR3 loop is CASSSSSPRGSYEQYF. The DNA for the CDR3 is TGTGCCAGCAGCAGCTCGTCCCCCAGAGGTTCCTACGAGCAGTACTTC.

This sequence joins TRBV9 and TRBJ2-1, with a tentative D call TRBD2 (5 bases). Trimming took off 0 bases at V and 10 bases at J, with 17 bases between the two ends. The CDR3 consists of 15 residues. CDR1 is SGDLS, CDR2 YYNGEE, per germline. CDR3 sequence reads: CASSVGSLATLEQFF. CDR3 sequence (DNA): TGTGCCAGCAGCGTAGGGTCATTAGCGACTTTGGAGCAGTTCTTC.